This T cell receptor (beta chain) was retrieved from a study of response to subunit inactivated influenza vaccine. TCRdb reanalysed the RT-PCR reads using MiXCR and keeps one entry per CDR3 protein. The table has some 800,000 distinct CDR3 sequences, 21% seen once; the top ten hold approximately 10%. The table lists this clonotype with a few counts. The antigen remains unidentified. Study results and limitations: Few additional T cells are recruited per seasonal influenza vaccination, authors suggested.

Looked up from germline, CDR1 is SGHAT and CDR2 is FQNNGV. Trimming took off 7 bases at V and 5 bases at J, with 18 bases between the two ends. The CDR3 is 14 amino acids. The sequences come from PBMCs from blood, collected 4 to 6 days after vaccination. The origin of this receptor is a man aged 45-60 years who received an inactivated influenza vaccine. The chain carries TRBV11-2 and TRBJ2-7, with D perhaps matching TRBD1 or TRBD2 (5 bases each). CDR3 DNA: TGTGCCAGCACCCGGGGACGCCTATCGAACGAGCAGTACTTC. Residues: CASTRGRLSNEQYF.